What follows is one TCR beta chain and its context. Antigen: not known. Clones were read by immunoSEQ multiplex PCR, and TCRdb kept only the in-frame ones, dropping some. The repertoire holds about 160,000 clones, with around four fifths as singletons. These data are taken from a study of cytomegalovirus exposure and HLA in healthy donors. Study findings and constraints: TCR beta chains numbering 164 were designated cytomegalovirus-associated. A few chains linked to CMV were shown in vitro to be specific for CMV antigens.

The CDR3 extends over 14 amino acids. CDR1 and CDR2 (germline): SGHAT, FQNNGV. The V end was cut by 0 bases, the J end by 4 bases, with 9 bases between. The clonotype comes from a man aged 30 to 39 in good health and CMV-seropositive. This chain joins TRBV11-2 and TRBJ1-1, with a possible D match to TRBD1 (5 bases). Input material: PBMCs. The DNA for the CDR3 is TGTGCCAGCAGCTTAGACAGGGAGGTCACTGAAGCTTTCTTT. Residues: CASSLDREVTEAFF.